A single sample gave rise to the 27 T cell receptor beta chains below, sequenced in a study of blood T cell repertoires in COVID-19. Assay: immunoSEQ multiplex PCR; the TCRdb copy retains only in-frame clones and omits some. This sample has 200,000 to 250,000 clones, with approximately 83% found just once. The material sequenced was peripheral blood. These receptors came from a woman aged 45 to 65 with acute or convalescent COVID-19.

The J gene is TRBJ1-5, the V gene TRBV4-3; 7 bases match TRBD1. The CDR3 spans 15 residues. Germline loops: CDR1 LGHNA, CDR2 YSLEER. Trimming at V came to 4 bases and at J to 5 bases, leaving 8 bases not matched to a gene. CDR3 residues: CASSLGTADDQPQHF. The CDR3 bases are TGCGCCAGCAGCCTTGGGACAGCCGATGATCAGCCCCAGCATTTT.

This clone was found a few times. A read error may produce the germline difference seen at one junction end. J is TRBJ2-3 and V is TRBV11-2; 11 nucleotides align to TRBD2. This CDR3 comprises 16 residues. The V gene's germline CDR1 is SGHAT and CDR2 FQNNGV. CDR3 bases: TGTGCCAGCAGTTTAGCGGGAGGGGGTAGCACAGATACGCAGTATTTT. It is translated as CASSLAGGGSTDTQYF. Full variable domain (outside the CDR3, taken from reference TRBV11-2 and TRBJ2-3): EAGVAQSPRYKIIEKRQSVAFWCNPISGHATLYWYQQILGQGPKLLIQFQNNGVVDDSQLPKDRFSAERLKGVDSTLKIQPAKLEDSAVYLCASSLAGGGSTDTQYFGPGTRLTVL.

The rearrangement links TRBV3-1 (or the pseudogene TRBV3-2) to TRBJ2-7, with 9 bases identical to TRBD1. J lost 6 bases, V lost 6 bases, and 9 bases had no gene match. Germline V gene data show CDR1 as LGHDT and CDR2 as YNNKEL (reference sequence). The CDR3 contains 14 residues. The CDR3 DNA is TGTGCCAGCAGTCGCCGGGACAGGGTTAGCGAGCAGTACTTC. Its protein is CASSRRDRVSEQYF.

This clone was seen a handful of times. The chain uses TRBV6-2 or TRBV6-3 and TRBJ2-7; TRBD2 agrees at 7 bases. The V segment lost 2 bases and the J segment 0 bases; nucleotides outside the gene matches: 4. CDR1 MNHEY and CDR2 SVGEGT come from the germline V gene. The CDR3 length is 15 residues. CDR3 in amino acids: CASSYIERDSYEQYF. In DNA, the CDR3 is TGTGCCAGCAGTTACATCGAGCGGGACTCCTACGAGCAGTACTTC.

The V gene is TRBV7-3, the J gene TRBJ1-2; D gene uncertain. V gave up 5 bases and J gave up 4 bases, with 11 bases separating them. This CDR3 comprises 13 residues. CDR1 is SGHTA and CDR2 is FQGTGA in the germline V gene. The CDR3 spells CASSPRRGYGYTF. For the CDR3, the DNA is TGTGCCAGCAGCCCAAGGAGAGGCTATGGCTACACCTTC.

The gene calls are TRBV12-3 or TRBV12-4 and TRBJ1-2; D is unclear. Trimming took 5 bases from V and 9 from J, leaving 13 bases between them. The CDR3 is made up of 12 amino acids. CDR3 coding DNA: TGTGCCAGCAGTAGTGGGAGTAGACGCTACACCTTC. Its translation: CASSSGSRRYTF.

Here the CDR3 DNA reads TGTGCCATCAGTGAATGGGGCGACCTTAATGAAAAACTGTTTTTT. Translated, it gives CAISEWGDLNEKLFF. The genes are TRBV10-3 and TRBJ1-4, with D possibly TRBD1 on 5 matching bases. Germline CDR1 and CDR2: ENHRY and SYGVKD. The CDR3 is made up of 15 amino acids. V was trimmed by 3 bases and J by 4 bases, leaving 12 bases between them.

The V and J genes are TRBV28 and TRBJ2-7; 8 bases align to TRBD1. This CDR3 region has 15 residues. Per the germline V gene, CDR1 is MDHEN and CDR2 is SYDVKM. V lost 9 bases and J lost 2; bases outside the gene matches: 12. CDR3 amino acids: CAREIPDRAPYEQYF. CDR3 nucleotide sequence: TGTGCCAGAGAAATACCGGACAGGGCCCCCTACGAGCAGTACTTC.

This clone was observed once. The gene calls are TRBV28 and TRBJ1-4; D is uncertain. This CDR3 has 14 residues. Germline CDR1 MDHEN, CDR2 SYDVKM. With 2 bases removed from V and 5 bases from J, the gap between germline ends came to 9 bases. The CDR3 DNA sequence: TGTGCCAGCAGTTTAGAGCGACGAAATGAAAAACTGTTTTTT. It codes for CASSLERRNEKLFF.

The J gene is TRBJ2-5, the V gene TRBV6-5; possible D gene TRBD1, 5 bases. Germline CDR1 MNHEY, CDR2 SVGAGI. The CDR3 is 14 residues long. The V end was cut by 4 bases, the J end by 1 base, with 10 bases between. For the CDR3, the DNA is TGTGCCAGCAGTTCTATAAGGGGCCAAGAGACCCAGTACTTC. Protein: CASSSIRGQETQYF.

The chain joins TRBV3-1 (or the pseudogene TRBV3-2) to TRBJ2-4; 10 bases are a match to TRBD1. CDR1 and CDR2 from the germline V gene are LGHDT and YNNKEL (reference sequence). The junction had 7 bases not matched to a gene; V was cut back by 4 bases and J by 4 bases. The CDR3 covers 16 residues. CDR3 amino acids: CASSPTGGGLKNIQYF. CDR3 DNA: TGTGCCAGCAGCCCGACAGGGGGCGGGTTGAAAAACATTCAGTACTTC.

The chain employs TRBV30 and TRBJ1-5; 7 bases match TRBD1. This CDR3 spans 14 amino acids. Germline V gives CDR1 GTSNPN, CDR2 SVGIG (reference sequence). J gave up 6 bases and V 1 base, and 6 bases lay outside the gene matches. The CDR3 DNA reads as TGTGCCTGGAGTGAGTCAGGGGGGAGTCAGCCCCAGCATTTT. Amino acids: CAWSESGGSQPQHF.

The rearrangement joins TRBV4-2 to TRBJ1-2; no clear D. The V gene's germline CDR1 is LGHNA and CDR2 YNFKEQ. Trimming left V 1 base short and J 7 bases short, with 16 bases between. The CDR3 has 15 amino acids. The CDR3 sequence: CASSQVGLSRRGYTF. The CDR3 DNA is TGTGCCAGCAGCCAAGTAGGTCTTTCCAGGCGTGGCTACACCTTC.

The CDR3, as DNA: TGTGCCAGCAGCCCTCGGACTAGTTACACCGGGGAGCTGTTTTTT. Translated, it gives CASSPRTSYTGELFF. The J gene is TRBJ2-2, the V gene TRBV9, with 7 bases identical to TRBD2. The germline CDR1 and CDR2 sequences are SGDLS and YYNGEE. This CDR3 is 15 amino acids long. Unmatched junction bases numbered 6, after V lost 4 bases and J lost 3 bases. Combining the CDR3 with reference TRBV9 and TRBJ2-2 gives the whole variable domain DSGVTQTPKHLITATGQRVTLRCSPRSGDLSVYWYQQSLDQGLQFLIQYYNGEERAKGNILERFSAQQFPDLHSELNLSSLELGDSALYFCASSPRTSYTGELFFGEGSRLTVL.

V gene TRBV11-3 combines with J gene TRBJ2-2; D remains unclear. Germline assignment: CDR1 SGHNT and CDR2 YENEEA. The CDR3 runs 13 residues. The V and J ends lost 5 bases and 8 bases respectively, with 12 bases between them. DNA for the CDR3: TGTGCCAGCAGCGCCGCGGCGGAGGGGGAGCTGTTTTTT. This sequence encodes CASSAAAEGELFF.

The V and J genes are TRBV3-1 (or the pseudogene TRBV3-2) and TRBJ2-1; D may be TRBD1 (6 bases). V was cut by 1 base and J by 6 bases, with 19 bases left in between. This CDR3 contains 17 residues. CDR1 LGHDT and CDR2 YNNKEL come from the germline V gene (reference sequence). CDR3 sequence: CASSQATGTPRGNEQFF. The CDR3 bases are TGTGCCAGCAGCCAAGCTACCGGGACACCTAGGGGCAATGAGCAGTTCTTC.

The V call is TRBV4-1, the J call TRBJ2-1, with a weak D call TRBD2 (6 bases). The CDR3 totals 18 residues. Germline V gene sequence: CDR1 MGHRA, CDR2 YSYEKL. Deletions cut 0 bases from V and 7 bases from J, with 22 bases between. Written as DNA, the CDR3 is TGCGCCAGCAGCCAAGATCTCGTCTGGGGTGGCGGGAAGAATGAGCAGTTCTTC. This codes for CASSQDLVWGGGKNEQFF.

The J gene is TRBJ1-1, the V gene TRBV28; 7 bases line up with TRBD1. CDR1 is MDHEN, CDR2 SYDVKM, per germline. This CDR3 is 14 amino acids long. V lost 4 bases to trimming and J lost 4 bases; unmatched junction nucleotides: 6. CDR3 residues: CASSSKGARTEAFF. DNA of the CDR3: TGTGCCAGCAGTTCAAAGGGGGCGCGCACTGAAGCTTTCTTT. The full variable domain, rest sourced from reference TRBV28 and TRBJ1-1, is DVKVTQSSRYLVKRTGEKVFLECVQDMDHENMFWYRQDPGLGLRLIYFSYDVKMKEKGDIPEGYSVSREKKERFSLILESASTNQTSMYLCASSSKGARTEAFFGQGTRLTVV.

The CDR3 sequence is CASSEGGSYEQYF. For the CDR3, the DNA is TGCGCCAGCAGTGAGGGAGGATCCTACGAGCAGTACTTC. The V gene is TRBV10-2, the J gene TRBJ2-7; D is possibly TRBD2 (5 bases). The CDR3 contains 13 residues. V dropped 2 bases and J dropped 1 base, with 6 bases sitting between them. Germline CDR1 and CDR2: WSHSY and SAAADI.

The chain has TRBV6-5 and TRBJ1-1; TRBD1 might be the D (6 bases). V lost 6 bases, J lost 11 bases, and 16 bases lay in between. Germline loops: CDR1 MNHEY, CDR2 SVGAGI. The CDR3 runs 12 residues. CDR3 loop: CASRRAQGGAFF. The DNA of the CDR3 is TGTGCCAGCAGGAGGGCACAGGGTGGGGCTTTCTTT.

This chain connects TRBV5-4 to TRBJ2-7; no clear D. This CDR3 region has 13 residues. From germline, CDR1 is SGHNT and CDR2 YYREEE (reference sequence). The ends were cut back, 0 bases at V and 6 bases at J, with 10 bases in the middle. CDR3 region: CASSLGILSEQYF. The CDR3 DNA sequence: TGTGCCAGCAGCTTGGGAATTCTGAGCGAGCAGTACTTC. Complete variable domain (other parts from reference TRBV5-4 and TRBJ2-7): ETGVTQSPTHLIKTRGQQVTLRCSSQSGHNTVSWYQQALGQGPQFIFQYYREEENGRGNFPPRFSGLQFPNYSSELNVNALELDDSALYLCASSLGILSEQYFGPGTRLTVT.

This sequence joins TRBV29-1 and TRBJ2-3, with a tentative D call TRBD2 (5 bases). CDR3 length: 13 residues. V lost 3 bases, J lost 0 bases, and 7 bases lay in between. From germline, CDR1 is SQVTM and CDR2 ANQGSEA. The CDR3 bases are TGCAGCGTTGAGCCGGGGAGCACAGATACGCAGTATTTT. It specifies CSVEPGSTDTQYF.

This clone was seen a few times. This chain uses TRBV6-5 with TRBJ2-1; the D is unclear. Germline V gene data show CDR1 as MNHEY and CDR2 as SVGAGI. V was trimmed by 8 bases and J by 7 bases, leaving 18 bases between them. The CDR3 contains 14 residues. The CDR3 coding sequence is TGTGCCAGCGCCCCACGGGTCATTCGGAATGAGCAGTTCTTC. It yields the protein CASAPRVIRNEQFF.

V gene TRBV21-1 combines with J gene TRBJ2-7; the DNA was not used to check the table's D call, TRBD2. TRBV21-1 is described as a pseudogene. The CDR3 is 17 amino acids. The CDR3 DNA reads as TGTGCCAGCAGCAAAGATGTCAGCGGGAGTAACCCCTACGAGCAGTACTTC. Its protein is CASSKDVSGSNPYEQYF.

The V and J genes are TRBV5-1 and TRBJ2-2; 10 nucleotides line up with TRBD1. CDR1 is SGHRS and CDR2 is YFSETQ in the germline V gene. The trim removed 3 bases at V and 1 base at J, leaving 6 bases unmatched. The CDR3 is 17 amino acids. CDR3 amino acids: CASSSRQGARNTGELFF. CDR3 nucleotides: TGCGCCAGCAGCTCCCGACAGGGGGCTAGGAACACCGGGGAGCTGTTTTTT.

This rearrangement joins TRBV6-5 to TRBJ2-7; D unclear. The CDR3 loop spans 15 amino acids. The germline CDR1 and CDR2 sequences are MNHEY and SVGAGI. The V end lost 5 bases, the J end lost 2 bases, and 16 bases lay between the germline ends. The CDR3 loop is CASSQWQAGPYEQYF. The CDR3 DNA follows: TGTGCCAGCAGTCAGTGGCAGGCAGGCCCCTACGAGCAGTACTTC.

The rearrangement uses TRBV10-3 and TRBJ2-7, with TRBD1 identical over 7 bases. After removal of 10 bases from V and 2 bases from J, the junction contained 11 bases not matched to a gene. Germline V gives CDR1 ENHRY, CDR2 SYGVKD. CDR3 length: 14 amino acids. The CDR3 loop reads CATRLDRATYEQYF. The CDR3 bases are TGTGCCACCAGATTAGACAGGGCCACCTACGAGCAGTACTTC.